This TCR beta chain was captured by sequencing in a study of OX40 agonist ivuxolimab in advanced cancers. Sequencing used immunoSEQ multiplex PCR; TCRdb keeps in-frame clones, though not all of them. Of over 55,000 clones in the sample, over 75% were seen once. The sample consisted of CD4+ or CD8+ T cells sorted from blood, taken in a trial of the OX40 agonist ivuxolimab. The sequence derives from an adult with an advanced solid tumor such as melanoma, head and neck, liver or kidney cancer.

The CDR3 DNA sequence: TGTGCCAGCAGGGACCTACGTAACAGGGGGCAGGATTCACCCCTCCACTTT. Translated, it gives CASRDLRNRGQDSPLHF. The chain uses TRBV2 and TRBJ1-6, with 9 positions matching TRBD1. This CDR3 is built from 17 residues. V shed 6 bases and J 8 bases; nucleotides not matched to a gene: 14. Germline assignment: CDR1 SNHLY and CDR2 FYNNEI. The full variable domain, completed using reference TRBV2 and TRBJ1-6, is EPEVTQTPSHQVTQMGQEVILRCVPISNHLYFYWYRQILGQKVEFLVSFYNNEISEKSEIFDDQFSVERPDGSNFTLKIRSTKLEDSAMYFCASRDLRNRGQDSPLHFGNGTRLTVT.